A single sample gave rise to the 29 T cell receptor beta chains below, sequenced in a study of CD8 T cells in ankylosing spondylitis. TCRdb analysed the 5' RACE reads with MiXCR anew, one entry per CDR3 protein. The sample has roughly 180,000 distinct CDR3 sequences; roughly 13% are singletons. The sample was blood, either unsorted or a sorted T cell fraction (not recorded which). Source of these receptors: a female donor with ankylosing spondylitis or in good health (not recorded which).

The chain joins TRBV28 to TRBJ1-1; perhaps TRBD1 as D (6 bases). The CDR3 sequence is 14 residues long. CDR1 and CDR2 (germline): MDHEN, SYDVKM. V shed 7 bases and J shed 0 bases, with 12 bases lying between them. In DNA, the CDR3 is TGTGCCAGCATGGAGGGGGGGATGAACACTGAAGCTTTCTTT. Its protein is CASMEGGMNTEAFF.

This clonotype was seen only a few times. The V gene is TRBV20-1, the J gene TRBJ2-5, with TRBD2 identical over 7 bases. The germline CDR1 and CDR2 sequences are DFQATT and SNEGSKA (reference sequence). CDR3 length: 14 residues. J was trimmed by 4 bases and V by 5 bases; bases with no gene match: 10. The CDR3 sequence is CSAWGGGFGETQYF. CDR3 coding DNA: TGCAGTGCTTGGGGGGGAGGGTTCGGAGAGACCCAGTACTTC.

This clonotype was observed at least ten times. V is TRBV7-2 and J is TRBJ1-5; TRBD1 matches 7 bases. V shed 2 bases, J shed 0 bases, and the junction held 4 bases outside the gene matches. Germline V gene sequence: CDR1 SGHTA, CDR2 FQGNSA. CDR3 length: 16 amino acids. DNA of the CDR3: TGTGCCAGCAGCTTACAGGGGGTGAATAGCAATCAGCCCCAGCATTTT. It specifies CASSLQGVNSNQPQHF.

This clonotype was counted ten times or more. The V and J genes are TRBV7-3 and TRBJ2-1; D remains ambiguous. Germline CDR1 and CDR2: SGHTA and FQGTGA. V lost 1 base and J 3 bases, leaving 10 bases between the germline ends. The CDR3 has 15 residues. The CDR3 nucleotides read TGTGCCAGCAGCTTAATGGGCGGCTTCTACAATGAGCAGTTCTTC. Its translation: CASSLMGGFYNEQFF.

This clonotype has a count of ten or more. The V gene is TRBV5-6, the J gene TRBJ2-1; 7 positions match TRBD2. V lost 2 bases and J lost 2; bases outside the gene matches: 4. This CDR3 contains 15 residues. Germline lookup yields CDR1 SGHDT and CDR2 YYEEEE. The CDR3 protein is CASSLGGSAYNEQFF. CDR3 nucleotides: TGTGCCAGCAGCTTAGGCGGGAGCGCCTACAATGAGCAGTTCTTC.

V usage is TRBV7-9 and J usage is TRBJ2-2; D is uncertain. Germline V gene data show CDR1 as SEHNR and CDR2 as FQNEAQ (reference sequence). The CDR3 contains 15 residues. The ends were cut back, 7 bases at V and 3 bases at J, with 15 bases in the middle. The CDR3 reads CASMAVGYDTGELFF. The CDR3 DNA reads as TGTGCCAGCATGGCGGTAGGGTATGACACCGGGGAGCTGTTTTTT. Together with reference TRBV7-9 and TRBJ2-2, the CDR3 gives the full variable domain: DTGVSQNPRHKITKRGQNVTFRCDPISEHNRLYWYRQTLGQGPEFLTYFQNEAQLEKSRLLSDRFSAERPKGSFSTLEIQRTEQGDSAMYLCASMAVGYDTGELFFGEGSRLTVL.

This clonotype was counted many times. The rearrangement uses TRBV20-1 and TRBJ2-5, with D perhaps given as TRBD1 or TRBD2 (7 bases each). V was trimmed by 5 bases and J by 2 bases, leaving 18 bases between them. This CDR3 spans 15 amino acids. CDR1 is DFQATT and CDR2 is SNEGSKA in the germline V gene (reference sequence). The CDR3 is CSAGRDSFTQETQYF. CDR3 DNA: TGCAGTGCTGGGAGGGACAGCTTTACACAAGAGACCCAGTACTTC.

This clonotype was counted ten times or more. The CDR3 DNA follows: TGTGCCAGCAGCCCTGCCAGGACTAGCGGTCGTAAAGAGACCCAGTACTTC. Translating gives CASSPARTSGRKETQYF. The gene calls are TRBV11-2 and TRBJ2-5, with 10 bases matching TRBD2. The CDR3 covers 17 residues. Germline V gives CDR1 SGHAT, CDR2 FQNNGV. V shed 5 bases, J shed 3 bases, and the junction held 12 bases outside the gene matches.

On this clonotype: A much larger clone lies one base from this, so it may be a read error. V is TRBV7-9 and J is TRBJ2-5, with 8 positions matching TRBD1. The germline gives CDR1 SEHNR, CDR2 FQNEAQ (reference sequence). This CDR3 comprises 15 residues. Here the CDR3 reads CTSSLVGTGQETQYF. The CDR3, as DNA: TGTACCAGCAGCTTAGTCGGGACAGGACAAGAGACCCAGTACTTC.

This clonotype was recorded many times. The rearrangement uses TRBV7-8 and TRBJ1-5, with 7 positions matching TRBD1. Germline loops: CDR1 SGHVS, CDR2 FQNEAQ. This CDR3 spans 17 amino acids. Unmatched junction bases numbered 8, after V lost 3 bases and J lost 0 bases. The CDR3 region has the DNA TGTGCCAGCAGCTTCACGGGACAGTCTTATAGCAATCAGCCCCAGCATTTT. This translates into CASSFTGQSYSNQPQHF.

The chain has TRBV7-6 and TRBJ1-1; D might be TRBD1 (5 bases). Trimming removed 1 base at V and 9 bases at J, with 15 bases between. Germline V gene data show CDR1 as SGHVS and CDR2 as FNYEAQ. CDR3 length equals 14 residues. The CDR3 loop reads CASSLGHGGGKAFF. CDR3 in DNA: TGTGCCAGCAGCTTAGGACACGGCGGGGGGAAAGCTTTCTTT.

The gene calls are TRBV7-3 and TRBJ2-3; the D gene could be TRBD1 or TRBD2 (5 bases each). The V end was cut by 2 bases, the J end by 5 bases, with 17 bases between. The CDR3 length is 16 residues. CDR1 and CDR2 from the germline V gene are SGHTA and FQGTGA. In DNA, the CDR3 is TGTGCCAGCAGCTTATCCCGGGACCCTTGGGGAGATACGCAGTATTTT. Amino acid sequence: CASSLSRDPWGDTQYF.

At least ten counts were recorded for this clonotype. The chain combines TRBV6-5 with TRBJ1-1; D is ambiguous. The V end lost 5 bases, the J end lost 8 bases, and 9 bases lay between the germline ends. The CDR3 loop spans 11 amino acids. Germline-derived CDR1 and CDR2 are MNHEY and SVGAGI. CDR3 sequence reads: CASSVGREAFF. The CDR3 DNA sequence: TGTGCCAGCAGTGTAGGTAGGGAAGCTTTCTTT.

CDR3 in DNA: TGTGCCAGCAGCTTCTTAGGACTAGCGGGAGGAAATCGTCTCGGCAATGAGCAGTTCTTC. Its protein is CASSFLGLAGGNRLGNEQFF. The chain has TRBV11-2 and TRBJ2-1; 14 bases agree with TRBD2. V shed 3 bases, J shed 6 bases, and the junction held 16 bases outside the gene matches. The CDR3 length is 20 residues. Germline V lookup: CDR1 SGHAT, CDR2 FQNNGV.

The J gene is TRBJ1-1, the V gene TRBV12-3 or TRBV12-4, with a possible D match to TRBD1 (5 bases). With 4 bases removed from V and 10 bases from J, the gap between germline ends came to 19 bases. The CDR3 has 14 amino acids. The CDR3: CASSSQVPGRGAFF. In DNA, the CDR3 is TGTGCCAGCAGTTCACAGGTGCCCGGGAGGGGAGCTTTCTTT.

This chain uses TRBV5-3 with TRBJ2-1; D possibly matches TRBD1 or TRBD2 (5 bases each). TRBV5-3 is an ORF, and what it does is uncertain. CDR3 size: 16 residues. Trimming shortened V by 4 bases and J by 1 base, and 15 bases separated the two germline ends. The CDR3 loop is CARSKDSKRSYNEQFF. The CDR3 DNA reads TGTGCCAGAAGCAAAGACAGTAAGCGGTCCTACAATGAGCAGTTCTTC.

This clonotype was counted at least ten times. The V call is TRBV28, the J call TRBJ2-1; the D call may be TRBD1 or TRBD2 (5 bases each). Germline V CDR1 and CDR2: MDHEN, SYDVKM. There are 20 residues in the CDR3. Trimming pared 7 bases from V and 3 bases from J, leaving 31 bases between. Written as DNA, the CDR3 is TGTGCCAGCAACCCGGGCGAGGGGCCGAGAGAGACCGTTAGCTACAATGAGCAGTTCTTC. As protein: CASNPGEGPRETVSYNEQFF.

Many counts were recorded for this clonotype. This sequence joins TRBV20-1 and TRBJ2-7; TRBD1 agrees at 10 bases. CDR1 is DFQATT, CDR2 SNEGSKA, per germline (reference sequence). This CDR3 comprises 16 residues. With 0 bases clipped from V and 1 base from J, the junction kept 6 bases outside the gene matches. The CDR3 reads CSARDGTGVESYEQYF. CDR3 bases: TGCAGTGCTAGAGATGGGACAGGGGTAGAGTCCTACGAGCAGTACTTC.

The chain uses TRBV29-1 and TRBJ2-7; 8 bases map to TRBD1. Trimming removed 7 bases from V and 3 bases from J; junction bases left unmatched: 8. Germline CDR1 SQVTM, CDR2 ANQGSEA. There are 13 residues in the CDR3. CDR3 sequence: CSAEGQGGYEQYF. Here the CDR3 DNA reads TGCAGCGCAGAAGGACAGGGTGGCTACGAGCAGTACTTC.

This clonotype showed up just a few times. The V gene is TRBV5-1, the J gene TRBJ2-5, with 10 bases lining up with TRBD1. After removal of 2 bases from V and 5 bases from J, the junction contained 9 bases not matched to a gene. This CDR3 is 16 amino acids long. Germline V CDR1 and CDR2: SGHRS, YFSETQ. The CDR3 protein is CASSFEGTGVFETQYF. CDR3 bases: TGCGCCAGCAGCTTTGAGGGGACAGGGGTGTTCGAGACCCAGTACTTC.

In this sample, this clonotype turned up many times. The chain couples TRBV20-1 to TRBJ1-1; maybe TRBD1 (5 bases). The germline V gene has CDR1 DFQATT and CDR2 SNEGSKA (reference sequence). The V end lost 1 base, the J end lost 6 bases, and 9 bases lay between the germline ends. The CDR3 spans 12 residues. The CDR3 region has the DNA TGCAGTGCTAGAGTCAGGGACGCTGAAGCTTTCTTT. Protein product: CSARVRDAEAFF.

This clonotype has at least ten counts. The DNA for the CDR3 is TGCAGTGCATCCGGGTCGAACACCGGGGAGCTGTTTTTT. This gives the protein CSASGSNTGELFF. This chain links TRBV20-1 with TRBJ2-2; D gene ambiguous. Per the germline V gene, CDR1 is DFQATT and CDR2 is SNEGSKA (reference sequence). The V and J ends lost 6 bases and 0 bases respectively, with 8 bases between them. CDR3 length equals 13 residues.

The V and J genes are TRBV12-3 or TRBV12-4 and TRBJ2-4; D unclear. Between the trimmed V and J ends, which lost 5 bases and 8 bases, there was a span of 16 bases. CDR3 length: 14 amino acids. The CDR3 DNA follows: TGTGCCAGCAGTCCGATAACTACCAGCGACATTCAGTACTTC. Amino acids: CASSPITTSDIQYF.

In this sample, this clonotype turned up many times. The chain combines TRBV11-2 with TRBJ2-7, with 7 positions matching TRBD1. V trimming: 0 bases; J trimming: 7 bases; junction bases outside the gene matches: 3. CDR3 length equals 13 residues. Germline loops: CDR1 SGHAT, CDR2 FQNNGV. The CDR3 protein is CASSLETGNEQYF. The CDR3 DNA reads TGTGCCAGCAGCTTAGAGACAGGGAATGAGCAGTACTTC. The variable domain in full, completed from reference TRBV11-2 and TRBJ2-7, reads EAGVAQSPRYKIIEKRQSVAFWCNPISGHATLYWYQQILGQGPKLLIQFQNNGVVDDSQLPKDRFSAERLKGVDSTLKIQPAKLEDSAVYLCASSLETGNEQYFGPGTRLTVT.

This clonotype appeared many times. This rearrangement joins TRBV7-2 to TRBJ2-7; TRBD1 matches 8 bases. Trimming cost V 1 base and J 0 bases; bases outside gene matches: 5. This CDR3 comprises 16 residues. Germline loops: CDR1 SGHTA, CDR2 FQGNSA. Here the CDR3 DNA reads TGTGCCAGCAGCTTAGGAGGGACAGGTATCTCCTACGAGCAGTACTTC. It codes for CASSLGGTGISYEQYF.

This clonotype was recorded a few times. The CDR3 sequence is CAIREGTSGSHEQYF. The CDR3 nucleotides are TGTGCCATCAGGGAGGGAACTAGCGGGAGCCACGAGCAGTACTTC. V usage is TRBV10-3 and J usage is TRBJ2-7; 11 bases match TRBD2. Germline V gives CDR1 ENHRY, CDR2 SYGVKD. This CDR3 region has 15 residues. V shed 6 bases and J 5 bases; nucleotides not matched to a gene: 9.

This clonotype was seen many times. The J gene is TRBJ2-1, the V gene TRBV14; 7 positions agree with TRBD1. CDR1 and CDR2 from the germline V gene are SGHDN and FVKESK. V trimming: 6 bases; J trimming: 1 base; junction bases outside the gene matches: 9. The CDR3 runs 16 residues. CDR3 protein: CASSRRTGSSYNEQFF. In DNA, the CDR3 is TGTGCCAGCAGTCGAAGGACAGGTAGTTCCTACAATGAGCAGTTCTTC.

About this clonotype itself: A much larger clonotype is one base distant, so this may be a read error. This chain joins TRBV15 and TRBJ2-1; the match to TRBD2 covers 8 bases. V lost 1 base and J lost 15; bases outside the gene matches: 11. Germline loops: CDR1 LNHNV, CDR2 YYDKDF (reference sequence). The CDR3 is 14 amino acids. The CDR3 is CATSRVQLAEGPFF. CDR3 nucleotide sequence: TGTGCCACCAGCAGAGTTCAACTAGCGGAAGGGCCGTTCTTC.

This clonotype appeared many times. The chain carries TRBV18 and TRBJ2-5; no definite D call. There are 13 residues in the CDR3. Trimming removed 1 base at V and 4 bases at J, with 7 bases between. CDR1 is KGHSH and CDR2 is LQKENI in the germline V gene. The CDR3 region has the DNA TGTGCCAGCTCACCACAAAACACAGAGACCCAGTACTTC. Amino acid sequence: CASSPQNTETQYF.